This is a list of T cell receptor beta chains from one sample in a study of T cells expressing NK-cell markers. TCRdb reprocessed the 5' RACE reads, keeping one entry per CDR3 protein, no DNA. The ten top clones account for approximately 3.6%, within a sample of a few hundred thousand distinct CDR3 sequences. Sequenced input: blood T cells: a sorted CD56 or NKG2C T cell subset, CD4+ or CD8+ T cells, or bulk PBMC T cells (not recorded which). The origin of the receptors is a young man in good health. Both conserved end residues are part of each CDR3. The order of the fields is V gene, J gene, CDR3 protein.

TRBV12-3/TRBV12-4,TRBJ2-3,CASSLRDRVLSTDTQYF
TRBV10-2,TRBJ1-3,CASSEEGSGNTIYF
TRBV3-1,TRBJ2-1,CASSDPSGSRNEQFF
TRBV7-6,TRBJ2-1,CASSPGLAGGLANEQFF
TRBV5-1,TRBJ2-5,CASSLAGQGHGEETQYF
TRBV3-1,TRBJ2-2,CASSQEERGRRRAGELFF
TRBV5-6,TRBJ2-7,CASSREHYEQYF
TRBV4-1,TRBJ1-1,CASSQAGQGISEAFF
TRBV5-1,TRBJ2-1,CASSLSLAGAAEQFF
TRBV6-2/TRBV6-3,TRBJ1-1,CASSRPVANTEAFF
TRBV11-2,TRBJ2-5,CASSKDYFPTQYF
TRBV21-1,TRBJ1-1,CASSKSGVDLLNTEAFF
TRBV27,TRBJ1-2,CASSGGVGGYTF
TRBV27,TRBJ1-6,CASSFTTGPLHF
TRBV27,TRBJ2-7,CASREDFSYEQYF
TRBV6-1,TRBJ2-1,CASSPGTLISEQFF
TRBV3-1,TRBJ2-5,CASSQTVLKETQYF
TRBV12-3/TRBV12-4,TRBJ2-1,CASSSRNGARNEQFF
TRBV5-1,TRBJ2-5,CASRPPGLADQETQYF
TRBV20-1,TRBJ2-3,CSANDKIQGAQGTDTQYF
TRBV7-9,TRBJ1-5,CASSSDGPFQPQHF
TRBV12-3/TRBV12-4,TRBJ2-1,CASSLRQVINEQFF